This is a list of T cell receptor beta chains from one sample in a study of T-cell memory formation after mild COVID-19. TCRdb fed the 5' RACE reads into MiXCR, producing one record per CDR3 protein. The data show 55,000 to 65,000 distinct CDR3 sequences, over 7.5% seen once. The sequencing sample was made of PBMCs or a T cell subset sorted from them (not recorded which). These receptor sequences come from a young man who had mild COVID-19 (a few samples of this study predate the infection). Cell type and time point are not known. CDR3s include the opening cysteine and the closing phenylalanine or tryptophan. Fields, in order: clone size, V gene, J gene, D gene, CDR3 protein, CDR3 DNA. The D gene is left open where the match is weak. A clone size is listed for some rows: how often the clone was seen (once, few, many), or a class if it is expanded.

clone_size: -; v_call: TRBV6-2/TRBV6-3; j_call: TRBJ2-5; d_call: TRBD2; cdr3_aa: CASSYSGLAGLETQYF; cdr3_nt: TGTGCCAGCAGTTACTCAGGACTAGCGGGGCTAGAGACCCAGTACTTC
clone_size: -; v_call: TRBV27; j_call: TRBJ2-5; d_call: TRBD2; cdr3_aa: CASRIAGARETQYF; cdr3_nt: TGTGCCAGCAGAATAGCGGGGGCCCGGGAGACCCAGTACTTC
clone_size: -; v_call: TRBV7-9; j_call: TRBJ2-2; d_call: TRBD1; cdr3_aa: CASSLTTGRNGELFF; cdr3_nt: TGTGCCAGCAGCTTGACGACAGGGCGAAACGGGGAGCTGTTTTTT
clone_size: few; v_call: TRBV9; j_call: TRBJ1-3; d_call: -; cdr3_aa: CASSVAPSSGNTIYF; cdr3_nt: TGTGCCAGCAGCGTAGCCCCAAGCTCTGGAAACACCATATATTTT
clone_size: -; v_call: TRBV5-1; j_call: TRBJ2-5; d_call: -; cdr3_aa: CASSVQVPQETQYF; cdr3_nt: TGCGCCAGCAGCGTTCAGGTGCCCCAAGAGACCCAGTACTTC
clone_size: once; v_call: TRBV15; j_call: TRBJ1-5; d_call: -; cdr3_aa: CATQGDNQPQHF; cdr3_nt: TGTGCCACCCAAGGGGACAATCAGCCCCAGCATTTT
clone_size: many; v_call: TRBV7-2; j_call: TRBJ2-3; d_call: TRBD2; cdr3_aa: CASSRGGGHIADTQYF; cdr3_nt: TGTGCCAGCAGCCGTGGCGGGGGGCATATCGCAGATACGCAGTATTTT
clone_size: few; v_call: TRBV7-4; j_call: TRBJ2-5; d_call: -; cdr3_aa: CANPGIETQYF; cdr3_nt: TGTGCCAACCCTGGGATAGAGACCCAGTACTTC
clone_size: few; v_call: TRBV6-2/TRBV6-3; j_call: TRBJ2-5; d_call: -; cdr3_aa: CASSPGHTSETQYF; cdr3_nt: TGTGCCAGCAGCCCGGGACACACCTCAGAGACCCAGTACTTC
clone_size: few; v_call: TRBV5-1; j_call: TRBJ2-1; d_call: -; cdr3_aa: CASSPLQGTDNEQFF; cdr3_nt: TGCGCCAGCAGCCCGCTGCAGGGTACAGACAATGAGCAGTTCTTC
clone_size: many; v_call: TRBV7-7; j_call: TRBJ2-3; d_call: -; cdr3_aa: CASSLGRTDTQYF; cdr3_nt: TGTGCTAGCAGTCTGGGGAGGACAGATACGCAGTATTTT
clone_size: -; v_call: TRBV12-3/TRBV12-4; j_call: TRBJ1-6; d_call: TRBD1; cdr3_aa: CASSPDRESPLHF; cdr3_nt: TGTGCCAGCAGTCCGGACAGGGAGTCTCCCCTCCACTTT
clone_size: many; v_call: TRBV29-1; j_call: TRBJ2-1; d_call: TRBD1; cdr3_aa: CSVLQGILGNEQFF; cdr3_nt: TGCAGCGTACTACAGGGGATCCTAGGGAATGAGCAGTTCTTC
clone_size: many; v_call: TRBV7-2; j_call: TRBJ1-4; d_call: -; cdr3_aa: CASSLRRNNEKLFF; cdr3_nt: TGTGCCAGCAGCTTACGGAGAAATAATGAAAAACTGTTTTTT
clone_size: -; v_call: TRBV29-1; j_call: TRBJ1-1; d_call: -; cdr3_aa: CSGNGGRGVNTEAFF; cdr3_nt: TGCAGCGGGAACGGCGGGCGGGGGGTGAACACTGAAGCTTTCTTT
clone_size: -; v_call: TRBV4-1; j_call: TRBJ1-2; d_call: -; cdr3_aa: CASSPPQGSYGYTF; cdr3_nt: TGCGCCAGCAGCCCCCCACAGGGCAGCTATGGCTACACCTTC